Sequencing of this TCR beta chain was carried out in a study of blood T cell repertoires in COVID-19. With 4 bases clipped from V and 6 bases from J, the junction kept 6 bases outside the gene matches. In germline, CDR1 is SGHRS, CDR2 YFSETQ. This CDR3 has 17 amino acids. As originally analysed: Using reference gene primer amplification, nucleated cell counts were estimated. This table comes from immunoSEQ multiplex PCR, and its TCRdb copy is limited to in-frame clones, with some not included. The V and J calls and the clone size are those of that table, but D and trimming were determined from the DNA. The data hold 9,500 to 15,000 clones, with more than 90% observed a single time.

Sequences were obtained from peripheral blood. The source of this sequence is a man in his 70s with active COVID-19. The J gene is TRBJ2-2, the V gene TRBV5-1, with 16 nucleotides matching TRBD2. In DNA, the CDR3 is TGCGCCAGCAGCCCCGGGACTAGCGGGAGGGACGCCGGGGAGCTGTTTTTT. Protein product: CASSPGTSGRDAGELFF.